One sample yielded the 21 T cell receptor beta chains listed below, sequenced in a study of CD8+ T cells in alopecia areata. After isolation, RNA underwent reverse transcription to generate cDNA as the sequencing template. Sequenced by immunoSEQ multiplex PCR; TCRdb stores in-frame clones only, minus some. Among 150,000 to 200,000 clones listed, around 60% were seen once. As to treatment: oral pan-JAK inhibitor, 5-10 mg twice daily. The input for sequencing was CD4+ T cells sorted from blood, taken at week 24, from a patient treated with tofacitinib. The receptor set was obtained from a human donor with alopecia areata.

The chain has TRBV6-5 and TRBJ1-6; TRBD1 is a possible D gene (6 bases). The CDR3 covers 12 residues. Trimming stripped 2 bases from V and 14 bases from J, with 10 bases between. Germline loops: CDR1 MNHEY, CDR2 SVGAGI. Here the CDR3 DNA reads TGTGCCAGCAGTTACGACAGGAAGACCCTCCACTTT. This translates into CASSYDRKTLHF.

The sample holds a few counts of this clone. The chain uses TRBV29-1 and TRBJ2-5; a weak D match, TRBD1 (6 bases). The CDR3 consists of 12 residues. CDR1 and CDR2 from the germline V gene are SQVTM and ANQGSEA. Trimming shortened V by 7 bases and J by 5 bases, and 14 bases separated the two germline ends. The CDR3 nucleotides are TGCAGCGATTGTGGGCAGGGGGAGACCCAGTACTTC. This translates into CSDCGQGETQYF.

This clone was seen only a few times. The J gene is TRBJ1-1, the V gene TRBV29-1, with a possible D match to TRBD1 (5 bases). In germline, CDR1 is SQVTM, CDR2 ANQGSEA. V was clipped by 6 bases and J by 4 bases, with 12 bases between them. This CDR3 is 12 amino acids long. In DNA form, the CDR3 reads TGCAGCGTGGAGGGGCTGGGCACTGAAGCTTTCTTT. Translation gives CSVEGLGTEAFF.

The chain has TRBV29-1 and TRBJ1-4, with 7 bases that match TRBD1. CDR1 and CDR2 (germline): SQVTM, ANQGSEA. The V gene end was trimmed by 0 bases and the J gene end by 6 bases; junction bases not matched to a gene: 7. This CDR3 is built from 15 residues. The CDR3 spells CSVEEGIGGDEKLFF. CDR3 nucleotide sequence: TGCAGCGTTGAAGAGGGAATAGGGGGCGATGAAAAACTGTTTTTT.

This sequence joins TRBV7-2 and TRBJ1-6, with D unresolved. Germline V gene sequence: CDR1 SGHTA, CDR2 FQGNSA. The ends were cut back, 1 base at V and 10 bases at J, with 5 bases in the middle. This CDR3 is 12 amino acids long. This CDR3 is CASSLEVSPLHF. CDR3 DNA: TGTGCCAGCAGCTTAGAGGTCTCACCCCTCCACTTT.

This clone was observed a few times. The chain couples TRBV5-1 to TRBJ1-1, with D perhaps matching TRBD1 (5 bases). Trimming cost V 4 bases and J 3 bases, with 13 bases left between them. The CDR3 has 14 residues. Per germline, CDR1 SGHRS and CDR2 YFSETQ. The CDR3 loop is CASSTSSGDTEAFF. Written as DNA, the CDR3 is TGCGCCAGCAGCACCTCCTCGGGGGACACTGAAGCTTTCTTT.

In this sample, this clone turned up once. The CDR3, as DNA: TGCAGCGTTGGGGCTGTGCTCCAAGAGACCCAGTACTTC. As protein: CSVGAVLQETQYF. The genes are TRBV29-1 and TRBJ2-5, with D unclear. Germline assignment: CDR1 SQVTM and CDR2 ANQGSEA. Trimming took off 4 bases at V and 1 base at J, with 10 bases between the two ends. The CDR3 spans 13 residues. The full variable domain, in which reference TRBV29-1 and TRBJ2-5 provide the parts outside the CDR3, is SAVISQKPSRDICQRGTSLTIQCQVDSQVTMMFWYRQQPGQSLTLIATANQGSEATYESGFVIDKFPISRPNLTFSTLTVSNMSPEDSSIYLCSVGAVLQETQYFGPGTRLLVL.

The chain uses TRBV7-2 and TRBJ2-5; D perhaps matches TRBD2 (7 bases). The CDR3 is 13 residues long. Germline CDR1 reads SGHTA; CDR2 reads FQGNSA. Trimming stripped 8 bases from V and 5 bases from J, with 15 bases between. The DNA for the CDR3 is TGTGCCAGCTACCAAGAGGGGGGGGAGACCCAGTACTTC. Encoded protein: CASYQEGGETQYF.

This clone was counted a few times. V gene TRBV9 combines with J gene TRBJ1-6; D gene unclear. The V gene's germline CDR1 is SGDLS and CDR2 YYNGEE. Trimming took 1 base from V and 15 from J, leaving 20 bases between them. This CDR3 spans 15 amino acids. This CDR3 is CASSVTTGERSDLHF. The DNA of the CDR3 is TGTGCCAGCAGCGTAACGACCGGGGAGCGGTCGGACCTCCACTTT.

The CDR3 loop reads CAISETTRRYEQFF. CDR3 coding DNA: TGTGCCATCAGTGAAACGACGAGAAGATATGAGCAGTTCTTC. The gene calls are TRBV10-3 and TRBJ2-1; D is unclear. The CDR3 totals 14 residues. Germline V lookup: CDR1 ENHRY, CDR2 SYGVKD. V dropped 3 bases and J dropped 8 bases, with 14 bases sitting between them.

V usage is TRBV29-1 and J usage is TRBJ2-1, with TRBD2 matching over 11 bases. Germline V gene data show CDR1 as SQVTM and CDR2 as ANQGSEA. Germline trimming cut 7 bases from V and 9 bases from J; bases unmatched to any gene: 11. The CDR3 extends over 14 amino acids. The CDR3: CSGELSGGAGEQFF. The CDR3 bases are TGCAGCGGCGAACTTAGCGGGGGGGCCGGTGAGCAGTTCTTC.

The chain carries TRBV15 and TRBJ1-6; D ambiguous. V lost 1 base and J 7 bases, leaving 8 bases between the germline ends. The CDR3 has 14 amino acids. Germline assignment: CDR1 LNHNV and CDR2 YYDKDF (reference sequence). DNA of the CDR3: TGTGCCACCAGCAGAGTGGGGAGCAATTCACCCCTCCACTTT. It yields the protein CATSRVGSNSPLHF.

This chain connects TRBV11-2 to TRBJ1-1; TRBD1 is a possible D gene (5 bases). V was trimmed by 7 bases and J by 6 bases, leaving 12 bases between them. The CDR3 is 12 amino acids. Germline V CDR1 and CDR2: SGHAT, FQNNGV. The CDR3 DNA follows: TGTGCCAGCACCGAATCGGGGGCTGAAGCTTTCTTT. Translated: CASTESGAEAFF.

V gene TRBV25-1 combines with J gene TRBJ1-1; 7 bases fit TRBD1. The J segment lost 5 bases and the V segment lost 1 base, leaving 1 base of the junction unmatched. The CDR3 runs 13 residues. Germline V gene sequence: CDR1 MGHDK, CDR2 SYGVNS. The CDR3 DNA sequence: TGTGCCAGCAGTGAATTGGGACAGACTGAAGCTTTCTTT. Encoded protein: CASSELGQTEAFF. Full variable domain (missing parts from reference TRBV25-1 and TRBJ1-1): EADIYQTPRYLVIGTGKKITLECSQTMGHDKMYWYQQDPGMELHLIHYSYGVNSTEKGDLSSESTVSRIRTEHFPLTLESARPSHTSQYLCASSELGQTEAFFGQGTRLTVV.

This clone was counted a single time. The chain employs TRBV11-2 and TRBJ2-7; 7 bases match TRBD1. The CDR3 is 15 amino acids. J was trimmed by 1 base and V by 4 bases; bases with no gene match: 7. The germline gives CDR1 SGHAT, CDR2 FQNNGV. This chain's CDR3 is CASSSPQQGSYEQYF. DNA for the CDR3: TGTGCCAGCAGCTCCCCCCAACAGGGGTCCTACGAGCAGTACTTC.

This clone has a handful of counts. The chain carries TRBV10-3 and TRBJ2-3; TRBD2 agrees at 11 bases. This CDR3 is built from 16 residues. Trimming took 4 bases from V and 5 from J; bases not matched to a gene: 8. Germline CDR1 reads ENHRY; CDR2 reads SYGVKD. The DNA for the CDR3 is TGTGCCATCAGTGGCAGCCTAGCGGGGGGCCAAGATACGCAGTATTTT. Residues: CAISGSLAGGQDTQYF.

The CDR3 sequence: CSVGGQSWYLDGYTF. The CDR3 nucleotides read TGCAGCGTTGGTGGACAGTCTTGGTATCTTGATGGCTACACCTTC. The chain employs TRBV29-1 and TRBJ1-2; TRBD1 is a possible D gene (6 bases). The CDR3 loop spans 15 amino acids. Trimming shortened V by 4 bases and J by 6 bases, and 21 bases separated the two germline ends. Germline lookup yields CDR1 SQVTM and CDR2 ANQGSEA.

This clone was seen a few times. One end of the junction fails to match germline, which may point to a read error. V gene TRBV6-5 combines with J gene TRBJ1-2, with D unresolved. The CDR3 has 12 residues. CDR1 is MNHEY, CDR2 SVGAGI, per germline. The CDR3, as DNA: TGTGCCAGCAGTGACTCTAACTATGGCTACACCTTC. Protein: CASSDSNYGYTF.

This clone was detected only a few times. The J gene is TRBJ2-1, the V gene TRBV5-1, with 8 bases that match TRBD1. The CDR3 runs 15 residues. V dropped 3 bases and J dropped 5; count of bases not matched to a gene: 7. Per germline, CDR1 SGHRS and CDR2 YFSETQ. CDR3 protein: CASSSPDRVDNEQFF. For the CDR3, the DNA is TGCGCCAGCAGCTCTCCGGACAGGGTGGACAATGAGCAGTTCTTC.

The J gene is TRBJ1-1, the V gene TRBV4-2; the match to TRBD1 covers 8 bases. The CDR3 consists of 16 residues. Germline CDR1 and CDR2: LGHNA and YNFKEQ. After removal of 1 base from V and 2 bases from J, the junction contained 6 bases not matched to a gene. The CDR3 nucleotides are TGTGCCAGCAGCCAAGTAAGGACAGGGATAAACACTGAAGCTTTCTTT. It translates to CASSQVRTGINTEAFF.

The V call is TRBV10-3, the J call TRBJ2-5; the match to TRBD1 covers 9 bases. Looked up from germline, CDR1 is ENHRY and CDR2 is SYGVKD. V lost 10 bases to trimming and J lost 3 bases; unmatched junction nucleotides: 3. The CDR3 is 12 amino acids. This chain's CDR3 is CATRTGEETQYF. The CDR3 DNA follows: TGTGCCACCCGGACAGGGGAAGAGACCCAGTACTTC.